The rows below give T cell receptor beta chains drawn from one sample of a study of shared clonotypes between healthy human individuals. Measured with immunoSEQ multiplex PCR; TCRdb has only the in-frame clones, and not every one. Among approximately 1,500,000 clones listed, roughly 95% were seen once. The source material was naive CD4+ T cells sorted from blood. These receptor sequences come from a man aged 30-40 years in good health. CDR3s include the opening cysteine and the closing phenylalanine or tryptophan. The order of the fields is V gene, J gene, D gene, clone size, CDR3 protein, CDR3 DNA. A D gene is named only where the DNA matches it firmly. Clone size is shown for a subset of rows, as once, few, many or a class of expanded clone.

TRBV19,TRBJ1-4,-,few,CASTRSAVSEKLFF,TGTGCCAGCACTAGGTCGGCCGTAAGTGAAAAACTGTTTTTT
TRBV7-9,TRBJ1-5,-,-,CASSPGELVEQNQPQHF,TGTGCCAGCAGCCCCGGGGAGTTGGTTGAACAGAATCAGCCCCAGCATTTT
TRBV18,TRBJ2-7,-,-,CASSRDLAKGGYEQYF,TGTGCCAGCTCCCGCGATCTAGCGAAAGGGGGCTACGAGCAGTACTTC
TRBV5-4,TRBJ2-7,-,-,CASSASGRGLYEQYF,TGTGCCAGCAGCGCCTCGGGGCGGGGCCTCTACGAGCAGTACTTC
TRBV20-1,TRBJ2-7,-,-,CSARDLYEQYF,TGCAGTGCTAGAGATCTTTACGAGCAGTACTTC
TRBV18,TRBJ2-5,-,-,CASSPPMEQETQYF,TGTGCCAGCTCACCACCGATGGAGCAAGAGACCCAGTACTTC
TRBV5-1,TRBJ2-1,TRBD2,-,CASSLGAGEYNEQFF,TGCGCCAGCAGCTTGGGGGCGGGAGAGTACAATGAGCAGTTCTTC
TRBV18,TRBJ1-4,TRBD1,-,CASSPAHGTGGEKLFF,TGTGCCAGCTCACCGGCCCACGGGACAGGCGGAGAAAAACTGTTTTTT
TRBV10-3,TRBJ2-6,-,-,CAISESSGANVLTF,TGTGCCATCAGTGAGTCTTCTGGGGCCAACGTCCTGACTTTC
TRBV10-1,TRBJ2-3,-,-,CASSESKEDTQYF,TGCGCCAGCAGTGAGTCGAAAGAAGATACGCAGTATTTT
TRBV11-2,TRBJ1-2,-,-,CASSLVQFFTGGYTF,TGTGCCAGCAGCTTAGTACAATTCTTTACGGGGGGCTACACCTTC
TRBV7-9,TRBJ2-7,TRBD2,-,CASSSRLAGAVEQYF,TGTGCCAGCAGCTCCCGACTAGCGGGAGCGGTCGAGCAGTACTTC
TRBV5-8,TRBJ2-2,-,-,CASSLGYTGELFF,TGTGCCAGCAGCTTGGGATACACCGGGGAGCTGTTTTTT
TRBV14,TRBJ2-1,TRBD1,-,CASSQVDREQFF,TGTGCCAGCAGCCAAGTGGACAGGGAGCAGTTCTTC
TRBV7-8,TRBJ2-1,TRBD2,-,CASSVTGTSGVF,TGTGCCAGCAGCGTTACCGGGACTAGCGGGGTCTTC
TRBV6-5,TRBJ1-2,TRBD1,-,CASSLQGAQGFYGYTF,TGTGCCAGCAGTTTACAGGGGGCGCAGGGTTTTTATGGCTACACCTTC
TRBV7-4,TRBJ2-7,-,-,CASSLTRFYEQYF,TGTGCCAGCAGCTTAACTCGATTCTACGAGCAGTACTTC
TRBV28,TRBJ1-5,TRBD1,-,CASSRPQGQRYSNQPQHF,TGTGCCAGCAGTCGACCGCAGGGACAGAGATATAGCAATCAGCCCCAGCATTTT
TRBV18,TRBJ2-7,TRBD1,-,CASSPETGSTYEQYF,TGTGCCAGCTCACCAGAGACAGGGAGTACCTACGAGCAGTACTTC
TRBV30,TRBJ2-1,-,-,CAWSGGAYNEQFF,TGTGCCTGGAGTGGTGGCGCGTACAATGAGCAGTTCTTC
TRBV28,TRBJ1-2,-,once,CASSTNLGNYGYTF,TGTGCCAGCAGTACGAACCTAGGAAACTATGGCTACACCTTC
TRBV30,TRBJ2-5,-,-,CAWTLETQETQYF,TGTGCCTGGACCCTAGAGACGCAAGAGACCCAGTACTTC
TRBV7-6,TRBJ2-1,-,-,CASSSIQRPRNNEQFF,TGTGCCAGCAGCTCCATCCAGCGTCCCAGAAACAATGAGCAGTTCTTC
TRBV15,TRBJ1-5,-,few,CATSRGSNQPQHF,TGTGCCACCAGCAGGGGAAGCAATCAGCCCCAGCATTTT
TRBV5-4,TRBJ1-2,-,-,CASTGEVRGNYGYTF,TGTGCCAGCACAGGGGAGGTTCGTGGGAACTATGGCTACACCTTC